These 15 T cell receptor beta chains were all obtained from the same sample, sequenced in a study of blood T cell repertoires in COVID-19 (dated by TCRdb to the early 2020s). Receptor amplification or capture employed the immunoSEQ multiplex PCR assay. Held by TCRdb, this immuneACCESS table contains in-frame sequences only and omits some clones. Under half of the omission traces to an unresolved V gene where checked; the cause of the rest is unknown. The sample table contains approximately 250,000 clones; only one count was recorded for 70% to 90% of them. Around 13% of the sample comes from the top ten. Input material: peripheral blood. The source is a woman in her 70s with COVID-19, enrolled during active disease.

V usage is TRBV4-3 and J usage is TRBJ2-3; 7 bases match TRBD1. The CDR3 sequence is 17 residues long. The V segment lost 0 bases and the J segment 5 bases; nucleotides outside the gene matches: 11. Germline CDR1 and CDR2: LGHNA and YSLEER. CDR3 bases: TGCGCCAGCAGCCAAGATCGTGCAGGGGGTGCATTAGATACGCAGTATTTT. It yields the protein CASSQDRAGGALDTQYF.

V gene TRBV10-2 combines with J gene TRBJ2-7; D possibly corresponds to TRBD1 (5 bases). This CDR3 region has 12 residues. Per germline, CDR1 WSHSY and CDR2 SAAADI. The V end was cut by 2 bases, the J end by 5 bases, with 7 bases between. In DNA, the CDR3 is TGCGCCAGCAGTGAGAGGGGCAACGAGCAGTACTTC. This codes for CASSERGNEQYF.

The gene calls are TRBV15 and TRBJ1-2, with TRBD1 as a possible D gene (6 bases). Germline V gene sequence: CDR1 LNHNV, CDR2 YYDKDF (reference sequence). The V and J ends lost 0 bases and 8 bases respectively, with 16 bases between them. The CDR3 sequence is 15 residues long. The CDR3 nucleotides read TGTGCCACCAGCAGAGACCGTGGGGGGGCAAGGGGCTACACCTTC. Translated: CATSRDRGGARGYTF.

The chain couples TRBV27 to TRBJ2-5; 9 bases map to TRBD1. The length of the CDR3 is 16 residues. CDR1 is MNHEY, CDR2 SMNVEV, per germline (reference sequence). V dropped 5 bases and J dropped 6; count of bases not matched to a gene: 13. The CDR3 loop reads CASSDPPWTGVKTQYF. The CDR3 DNA sequence: TGTGCCAGCAGTGACCCACCTTGGACAGGGGTAAAGACCCAGTACTTC.

The chain uses TRBV5-4 and TRBJ1-2; 7 nucleotides match TRBD1. Germline loops: CDR1 SGHNT, CDR2 YYREEE (reference sequence). After removal of 4 bases from V and 3 bases from J, the junction contained 9 bases not matched to a gene. The CDR3 spans 15 residues. CDR3 coding DNA: TGTGCCAGCAGCCCTCCCCGGGGGACAGACTATGGCTACACCTTC. Translation: CASSPPRGTDYGYTF.

The chain carries TRBV2 and TRBJ2-2; 7 bases align to TRBD2. The trim removed 3 bases at V and 4 bases at J, leaving 5 bases unmatched. CDR1 is SNHLY, CDR2 FYNNEI, per germline. This CDR3 has 15 residues. The CDR3 nucleotides read TGTGCCAGCAGTGATGAGCGCGGGGGCACCGGGGAGCTGTTTTTT. It codes for CASSDERGGTGELFF.

CDR3 protein: CAWSQGFYGYTF. CDR3 bases: TGTGCCTGGAGTCAGGGGTTCTATGGCTACACCTTC. The chain couples TRBV30 to TRBJ1-2, with D possibly matching TRBD1 (6 bases). Trimming left V 2 bases short and J 4 bases short, with 8 bases between. The CDR3 runs to 12 residues. Per the germline V gene, CDR1 is GTSNPN and CDR2 is SVGIG (reference sequence).

This CDR3 reads CASSTRPGQPQHF. DNA of the CDR3: TGTGCCAGCAGTACCCGGCCGGGTCAGCCCCAGCATTTT. The J gene is TRBJ1-5, the V gene TRBV27; no reliable D call. Trimming shortened V by 5 bases and J by 6 bases, and 11 bases separated the two germline ends. The germline V gene has CDR1 MNHEY and CDR2 SMNVEV (reference sequence). The CDR3 sequence is 13 residues long.

The J gene is TRBJ1-6, the V gene TRBV30; D gene unclear. Trimming pared 8 bases from V and 7 bases from J, leaving 12 bases between. Germline CDR1 and CDR2: GTSNPN and SVGIG (reference sequence). The CDR3 loop spans 12 amino acids. DNA of the CDR3: TGTGCCCTTGGCCATCCAAATTCACCCCTCCACTTT. This codes for CALGHPNSPLHF.

V gene TRBV12-5 combines with J gene TRBJ2-1; the match to TRBD2 covers 11 bases. Per germline, CDR1 LGHNT and CDR2 FRNRAP. The CDR3 is made up of 18 amino acids. J gave up 5 bases and V 2 bases, and 11 bases lay outside the gene matches. The CDR3 DNA sequence: TGTGCTAGTGGTTTGCCAACAGCCGGGACTAGCGGCAACAATGAGCAGTTCTTC. This encodes CASGLPTAGTSGNNEQFF.

This chain links TRBV27 with TRBJ2-1; 7 bases agree with TRBD1. Losses at the gene ends were 4 bases for V and 8 bases for J; bases not matched to a gene: 11. The CDR3 length is 15 residues. The germline V gene has CDR1 MNHEY and CDR2 SMNVEV (reference sequence). This CDR3 is CASSSLSQGSYEQFF. Here the CDR3 DNA reads TGTGCCAGCAGTTCTCTTTCACAGGGGAGCTATGAGCAGTTCTTC.

The V call is TRBV4-3, the J call TRBJ1-4, with unresolved D. The CDR3 spans 13 residues. Germline values: CDR1 LGHNA, CDR2 YSLEER. V gave up 0 bases and J gave up 15 bases, with 14 bases separating them. CDR3 coding DNA: TGCGCCAGCAGCCAAGAGGTGGGCAGGATGGTGTTTTTT. The encoded protein is CASSQEVGRMVFF.

The rearrangement links TRBV29-1 to TRBJ2-1; TRBD2 is a possible D gene (5 bases). CDR3 size: 10 residues. Germline V CDR1 and CDR2: SQVTM, ANQGSEA. The V gene lost 4 bases and the J gene lost 12 bases, with 10 bases spanning the gap. In DNA, the CDR3 is TGCAGCGTTGCCGACTATCTGCAGTTCTTC. Translated, it gives CSVADYLQFF.

The chain links TRBV12-3 or TRBV12-4 to TRBJ2-5; D remains ambiguous. The CDR3 consists of 12 residues. Trimming removed 3 bases at V and 5 bases at J, with 7 bases between. The CDR3 sequence: CASSFSTETQYF. For the CDR3, the DNA is TGTGCCAGCAGTTTTAGCACGGAGACCCAGTACTTC.

The V gene is TRBV19, the J gene TRBJ1-2, with TRBD1 as a possible D gene (5 bases). This CDR3 comprises 14 residues. Trimming left V 3 bases short and J 7 bases short, with 15 bases between. Germline V gene lookup returns CDR1 LNHDA and CDR2 SQIVND (reference sequence). The CDR3 protein is CASSMSRQGSGYTF. CDR3 DNA: TGTGCCAGTAGTATGAGTAGGCAGGGTAGTGGCTACACCTTC.